Described below is a single T cell receptor (beta chain) sequence and its context. In the authors' methods: Cell counts per sample came from amplifying reference gene primers. The table came from immunoSEQ multiplex PCR; TCRdb's copy has only in-frame clones and leaves some out. Clone size and the V and J calls come from that table; the DNA yielded D and trimming. Here the sample spans approximately 200,000 clones, about 85% being singletons. Losses at the gene ends were 1 base for V and 3 bases for J; bases not matched to a gene: 8. The germline V gene encodes CDR1 MGHDK and CDR2 SYGVNS. The CDR3 spans 16 residues. These data are taken from a study of blood T cell repertoires in COVID-19. Study as a whole: Some COVID-19 samples were acute and others convalescent; all came from the United States, Italy and Spain. PBMCs, B-cell-depleted T cells, or T cells were the source of the cDNA or gDNA that made up the material.

The rearrangement uses TRBV25-1 and TRBJ2-5; TRBD2 matches 7 bases. The receptor was isolated from a man aged 45-60 years who had recovered from COVID-19. The sequencing input was peripheral blood. The CDR3 sequence is CASSESVGGGEETQYF. Written as DNA, the CDR3 is TGTGCCAGCAGTGAATCCGTGGGGGGGGGAGAAGAGACCCAGTACTTC.